This T cell receptor (beta chain) was sequenced in a study of blood T cell repertoires in COVID-19. Whole-study context: Researchers got acute and convalescent COVID-19 samples from the United States, Italy and Spain. The analysed material was cDNA or gDNA that came from T cells, B-cell-depleted T cells, or PBMCs.

Trimming removed 7 bases from V and 0 bases from J; junction bases left unmatched: 6. The CDR3 runs 15 residues. The germline V gene encodes CDR1 MNHEY and CDR2 SVGAGI. Per the study methods: Quantification of nucleated cells was approximated via reference gene primer amplification. Using immunoSEQ multiplex PCR, the repertoire was profiled, and TCRdb retains in-frame clones only, with some absent. That table furnishes V, J and clone size, whereas the DNA furnished D and trimming. The table lists some 180,000 clones, about 86% of them singletons. This clone was picked up one time. The receptor's source is a man between 65 and 85 years old with active or convalescent COVID-19. The chain combines TRBV6-5 with TRBJ2-3; 8 nucleotides align to TRBD2. The material sequenced was peripheral blood. The CDR3 loop is CASTPGLDSTDTQYF. The CDR3 DNA sequence: TGTGCCAGCACCCCGGGACTAGATAGCACAGATACGCAGTATTTT.